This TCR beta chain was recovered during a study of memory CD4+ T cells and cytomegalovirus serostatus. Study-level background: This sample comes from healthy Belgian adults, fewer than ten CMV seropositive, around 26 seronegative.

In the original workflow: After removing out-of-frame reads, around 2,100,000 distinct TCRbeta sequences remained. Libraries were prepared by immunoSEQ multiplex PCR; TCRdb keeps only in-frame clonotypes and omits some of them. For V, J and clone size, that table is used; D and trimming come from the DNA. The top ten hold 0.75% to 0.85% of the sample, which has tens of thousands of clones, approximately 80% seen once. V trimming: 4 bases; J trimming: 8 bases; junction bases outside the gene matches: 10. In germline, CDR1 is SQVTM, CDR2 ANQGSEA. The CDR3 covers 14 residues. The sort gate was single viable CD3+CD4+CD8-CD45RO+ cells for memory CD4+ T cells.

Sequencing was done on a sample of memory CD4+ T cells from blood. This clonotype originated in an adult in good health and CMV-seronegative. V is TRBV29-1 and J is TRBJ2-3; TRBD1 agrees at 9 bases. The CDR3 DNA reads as TGCAGCGTTGGGGAGACAGGGGGAGTAGGTACGCAGTATTTT. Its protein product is CSVGETGGVGTQYF.